What follows are 27 T cell receptor beta chains derived from one specimen sequenced in a study of blood T cell repertoires in COVID-19. Sequencing used immunoSEQ multiplex PCR; TCRdb keeps in-frame clones, though not all of them. The table records 15,000 to 20,000 clones, about 88% of them present only once. Sequencing input: peripheral blood. These receptors were obtained from a human donor with active COVID-19. The donor label of this sample is uncertain.

This clone was counted only a few times. The gene calls are TRBV3-1 (or the pseudogene TRBV3-2) and TRBJ2-1; the D is unclear. CDR1 and CDR2 (germline): LGHDT, YNNKEL (reference sequence). CDR3 size: 11 residues. Trimming removed 5 bases from V and 7 bases from J, with 6 bases in between. The CDR3, as DNA: TGTGCCAGCAGCGAACATAATGAGCAGTTCTTC. Translation: CASSEHNEQFF.

This chain connects TRBV15 to TRBJ1-5; maybe TRBD1 (6 bases). Germline V gene data show CDR1 as LNHNV and CDR2 as YYDKDF (reference sequence). Trimming took off 1 base at V and 4 bases at J, with 8 bases between the two ends. The CDR3 is 14 amino acids. The DNA of the CDR3 is TGTGCCACCAGCAGAGGGACAGTAAATCAGCCCCAGCATTTT. This translates into CATSRGTVNQPQHF.

This clone turned up a few times. This chain uses TRBV5-1 with TRBJ2-7; 10 nucleotides line up with TRBD1. V lost 3 bases to trimming and J lost 3 bases; unmatched junction nucleotides: 6. This CDR3 is 15 amino acids long. Germline assignment: CDR1 SGHRS and CDR2 YFSETQ. The CDR3 protein is CASSSLDRGLYEQYF. DNA of the CDR3: TGCGCCAGCAGCTCCCTTGACAGGGGGCTCTACGAGCAGTACTTC.

In its sample, this clone was seen once. The chain links TRBV5-4 to TRBJ1-5; D uncertain. V was clipped by 0 bases and J by 2 bases, with 3 bases between them. There are 13 residues in the CDR3. Looked up from germline, CDR1 is SGHNT and CDR2 is YYREEE (reference sequence). The chain's CDR3 is CASSLAGNQPQHF. The CDR3 region has the DNA TGTGCCAGCAGCTTGGCCGGCAATCAGCCCCAGCATTTT.

The chain combines TRBV10-1 with TRBJ2-2, with a weak D call TRBD2 (5 bases). The CDR3 runs 14 residues. Per the germline V gene, CDR1 is WNHNN and CDR2 is SYGVQD (reference sequence). Trimming cost V 0 bases and J 7 bases, with 9 bases left between them. DNA for the CDR3: TGCGCCAGCAGTGAGTCATCGGGGTACGGGGAGCTGTTTTTT. This codes for CASSESSGYGELFF.

The chain recombines TRBV5-8 with TRBJ1-4, with D possibly matching TRBD1 (5 bases). Deletions cut 0 bases from V and 7 bases from J, with 10 bases between. The CDR3 sequence is 14 residues long. Germline assignment: CDR1 SGHTS and CDR2 YDEGEE. As DNA, the CDR3 is TGTGCCAGCAGCTTGGGGCAGGGAGGTGAAAAACTGTTTTTT. It codes for CASSLGQGGEKLFF.

This sequence joins TRBV13 and TRBJ1-2; D is unclear. The germline V and J ends were trimmed by 5 bases and 5 bases, with 15 bases remaining between them. The CDR3 consists of 14 residues. Germline V gives CDR1 PRHDT, CDR2 FYEKMQ (reference sequence). CDR3 loop: CASSPGTPVYGYTF. The DNA of the CDR3 is TGTGCCAGCAGCCCGGGAACCCCGGTGTATGGCTACACCTTC.

The genes are TRBV7-9 and TRBJ2-5; D may be TRBD2 (6 bases). With 4 bases removed from V and 5 bases from J, the gap between germline ends came to 20 bases. CDR1 and CDR2 from the germline V gene are SEHNR and FQNEAQ (reference sequence). There are 16 residues in the CDR3. The CDR3 sequence is CASSSLGTGVKETQYF. CDR3 sequence (DNA): TGTGCCAGCAGCTCCTTAGGGACTGGGGTTAAGGAGACCCAGTACTTC.

The chain uses TRBV5-1 and TRBJ1-2, with unresolved D. The V and J ends lost 2 bases and 2 bases respectively, with 7 bases between them. This CDR3 is built from 13 residues. Germline loops: CDR1 SGHRS, CDR2 YFSETQ. DNA of the CDR3: TGCGCCAGCAGCTTACAGAGAAACTATGGCTACACCTTC. This sequence encodes CASSLQRNYGYTF.

The V call is TRBV7-3, the J call TRBJ2-7; maybe TRBD2 (7 bases). CDR1 is SGHTA, CDR2 FQGTGA, per germline. The CDR3 sequence is 15 residues long. The V gene lost 5 bases and the J gene lost 2 bases, with 16 bases spanning the gap. In DNA form, the CDR3 reads TGTGCCAGCAGCCTGACCGGAGGGGGGGCCTACGAGCAGTACTTC. It yields the protein CASSLTGGGAYEQYF.

The V call is TRBV5-6, the J call TRBJ2-1, with a weak D call TRBD2 (6 bases). The CDR3 totals 16 residues. Trimming removed 1 base from V and 0 bases from J, with 11 bases in between. Germline-derived CDR1 and CDR2 are SGHDT and YYEEEE. In nucleotides, the CDR3 is TGTGCCAGCAGCTTGTGGAGGGGTCGCTCCTACAATGAGCAGTTCTTC. Encoded protein: CASSLWRGRSYNEQFF.

The chain uses TRBV29-1 and TRBJ1-5; unclear D gene. Trimming cost V 4 bases and J 4 bases, with 8 bases left between them. The CDR3 has 12 amino acids. Germline V gives CDR1 SQVTM, CDR2 ANQGSEA. The CDR3 sequence: CSVGAGNQPQHF. The CDR3 DNA reads TGCAGCGTTGGGGCAGGAAATCAGCCCCAGCATTTT.

The chain is built from TRBV10-1 and TRBJ1-1; D possibly corresponds to TRBD1 (6 bases). CDR3 length equals 16 residues. The V end lost 3 bases, the J end lost 2 bases, and 16 bases lay between the germline ends. Looked up from germline, CDR1 is WNHNN and CDR2 is SYGVQD (reference sequence). In DNA form, the CDR3 reads TGCGCCAGCAGTGATCGGAGGTGGACAGATAACACTGAAGCTTTCTTT. It translates to CASSDRRWTDNTEAFF.

As DNA, the CDR3 is TGTGCCAGCAGTTTAGTCTTGGGGGCGTTTAATTCACCCCTCCACTTT. This gives the protein CASSLVLGAFNSPLHF. The rearrangement joins TRBV27 to TRBJ1-6; D possibly corresponds to TRBD1 (6 bases). CDR1 and CDR2 from the germline V gene are MNHEY and SMNVEV (reference sequence). V dropped 2 bases and J dropped 6 bases, with 14 bases sitting between them. CDR3 length equals 16 residues.

The chain carries TRBV7-9 and TRBJ2-7, with D hard to call. Looked up from germline, CDR1 is SEHNR and CDR2 is FQNEAQ (reference sequence). Trimming removed 5 bases from V and 4 bases from J, with 6 bases in between. This CDR3 contains 11 residues. In nucleotides, the CDR3 is TGTGCCAGCAGCGAGGAGTACGAGCAGTACTTC. The encoded protein is CASSEEYEQYF.

V is TRBV21-1 and J is TRBJ2-1; the DNA was not used to check the table's D call, TRBD2. TRBV21-1 is deemed a pseudogene. This CDR3 comprises 16 residues. For the CDR3, the DNA is TGTGCCAGCAGCAAACGGAGTGGGAGCTCCTACAATGAGCAGTTCTTC. Translation: CASSKRSGSSYNEQFF.

The chain has TRBV10-3 and TRBJ2-2; 8 nucleotides agree with TRBD2. The CDR3 length is 15 residues. V gave up 4 bases and J gave up 3 bases; unmatched junction bases: 4. The germline V gene encodes CDR1 ENHRY and CDR2 SYGVKD. CDR3 DNA sequence: TGTGCCATCAGTGGCGGGAGGCGGGACACCGGGGAGCTGTTTTTT. It specifies CAISGGRRDTGELFF.

The rearrangement joins TRBV18 to TRBJ1-1; D perhaps matches TRBD1 (6 bases). V lost 3 bases and J 5 bases, leaving 13 bases between the germline ends. There are 14 residues in the CDR3. Per the germline V gene, CDR1 is KGHSH and CDR2 is LQKENI. The CDR3 reads CASSPRQDPTEAFF. The CDR3 DNA reads as TGTGCCAGCTCACCTCGACAGGATCCAACTGAAGCTTTCTTT.

V gene TRBV4-2 combines with J gene TRBJ1-2; no clear D. The CDR3 has 15 amino acids. Trimming pared 0 bases from V and 3 bases from J, leaving 11 bases between. Germline CDR1 is LGHNA and CDR2 is YNFKEQ. DNA of the CDR3: TGTGCCAGCAGCCAAGATAGAACCGGGGACTATGGCTACACCTTC. Residues: CASSQDRTGDYGYTF.

The rearrangement uses TRBV4-2 and TRBJ2-3; TRBD2 matches 8 bases. The CDR3 contains 18 residues. V shed 5 bases, J shed 2 bases, and the junction held 15 bases outside the gene matches. Per the germline V gene, CDR1 is LGHNA and CDR2 is YNFKEQ. The CDR3 DNA follows: TGTGCCAGCAGCTCTCAAGTTCTAGGCGGGGGGCCCACAGATACGCAGTATTTT. Residues: CASSSQVLGGGPTDTQYF.

Judged by abundance, this clone is large (0.1 to 1%). Other DNA sequences in the sample encode the same CDR3. The V and J genes are TRBV6-5 and TRBJ2-1; 13 bases line up with TRBD2. Unmatched junction bases numbered 2, after V lost 6 bases and J lost 9 bases. This CDR3 comprises 13 residues. CDR1 and CDR2 from the germline V gene are MNHEY and SVGAGI. CDR3 amino acids: CASRGLAGPEQFF. The DNA of the CDR3 is TGTGCCAGCAGGGGACTAGCGGGGCCTGAGCAGTTCTTC.

The V and J genes are TRBV7-6 and TRBJ2-7; D possibly corresponds to TRBD1 (5 bases). Trimming took off 5 bases at V and 0 bases at J, with 20 bases between the two ends. Germline V CDR1 and CDR2: SGHVS, FNYEAQ. The length of the CDR3 is 17 residues. CDR3 protein: CASSPGWYRTGSYEQYF. In DNA, the CDR3 is TGTGCCAGCAGCCCCGGTTGGTACCGAACAGGCTCCTACGAGCAGTACTTC.

The V and J genes are TRBV5-1 and TRBJ2-2, with 11 bases fitting TRBD2. Germline V gene lookup returns CDR1 SGHRS and CDR2 YFSETQ. J gave up 2 bases and V 6 bases, and 9 bases lay outside the gene matches. The CDR3 covers 17 residues. The CDR3 nucleotides read TGCGCCAGCACCCCGAGGGGACTAGCGGATAACACCGGGGAGCTGTTTTTT. Protein: CASTPRGLADNTGELFF.

This clone was counted a single time. This sequence joins TRBV13 and TRBJ2-2, with a possible D match to TRBD2 (5 bases). This CDR3 spans 15 amino acids. The germline V and J ends were trimmed by 1 base and 2 bases, with 8 bases remaining between them. The germline gives CDR1 PRHDT, CDR2 FYEKMQ (reference sequence). The CDR3 DNA sequence: TGTGCCAGCAGCTTAGAGCGGATCAACACCGGGGAGCTGTTTTTT. It specifies CASSLERINTGELFF.

The chain's CDR3 is CASSSLSEPNTGELFF. CDR3 DNA sequence: TGTGCCAGTAGTTCTTTATCCGAGCCGAACACCGGGGAGCTGTTTTTT. The chain is built from TRBV19 and TRBJ2-2, with no clear D. The V and J ends lost 5 bases and 0 bases respectively, with 13 bases between them. The germline CDR1 and CDR2 sequences are LNHDA and SQIVND (reference sequence). CDR3 length equals 16 residues.

This clone was seen only a few times. The V gene is TRBV10-1, the J gene TRBJ2-7; D possibly corresponds to TRBD2 (6 bases). Trimming removed 5 bases from V and 3 bases from J, with 20 bases in between. CDR3 length: 16 amino acids. The V gene's germline CDR1 is WNHNN and CDR2 SYGVQD (reference sequence). CDR3 DNA: TGCGCCAGCAGTAGTAGCATGTGGGAGGAGTACTACGAGCAGTACTTC. Translation: CASSSSMWEEYYEQYF.

This clone has only one observation. This rearrangement joins TRBV12-2 to TRBJ2-7; no DNA check was done on the table's D call, TRBD2. TRBV12-2 is described as a pseudogene. This CDR3 is 17 amino acids long. The CDR3 DNA reads as TGTGCAAGTCGCTTAAACCCCGGGGGGTTTAATTTCTACGAGCAGTACTTC. Translating gives CASRLNPGGFNFYEQYF.